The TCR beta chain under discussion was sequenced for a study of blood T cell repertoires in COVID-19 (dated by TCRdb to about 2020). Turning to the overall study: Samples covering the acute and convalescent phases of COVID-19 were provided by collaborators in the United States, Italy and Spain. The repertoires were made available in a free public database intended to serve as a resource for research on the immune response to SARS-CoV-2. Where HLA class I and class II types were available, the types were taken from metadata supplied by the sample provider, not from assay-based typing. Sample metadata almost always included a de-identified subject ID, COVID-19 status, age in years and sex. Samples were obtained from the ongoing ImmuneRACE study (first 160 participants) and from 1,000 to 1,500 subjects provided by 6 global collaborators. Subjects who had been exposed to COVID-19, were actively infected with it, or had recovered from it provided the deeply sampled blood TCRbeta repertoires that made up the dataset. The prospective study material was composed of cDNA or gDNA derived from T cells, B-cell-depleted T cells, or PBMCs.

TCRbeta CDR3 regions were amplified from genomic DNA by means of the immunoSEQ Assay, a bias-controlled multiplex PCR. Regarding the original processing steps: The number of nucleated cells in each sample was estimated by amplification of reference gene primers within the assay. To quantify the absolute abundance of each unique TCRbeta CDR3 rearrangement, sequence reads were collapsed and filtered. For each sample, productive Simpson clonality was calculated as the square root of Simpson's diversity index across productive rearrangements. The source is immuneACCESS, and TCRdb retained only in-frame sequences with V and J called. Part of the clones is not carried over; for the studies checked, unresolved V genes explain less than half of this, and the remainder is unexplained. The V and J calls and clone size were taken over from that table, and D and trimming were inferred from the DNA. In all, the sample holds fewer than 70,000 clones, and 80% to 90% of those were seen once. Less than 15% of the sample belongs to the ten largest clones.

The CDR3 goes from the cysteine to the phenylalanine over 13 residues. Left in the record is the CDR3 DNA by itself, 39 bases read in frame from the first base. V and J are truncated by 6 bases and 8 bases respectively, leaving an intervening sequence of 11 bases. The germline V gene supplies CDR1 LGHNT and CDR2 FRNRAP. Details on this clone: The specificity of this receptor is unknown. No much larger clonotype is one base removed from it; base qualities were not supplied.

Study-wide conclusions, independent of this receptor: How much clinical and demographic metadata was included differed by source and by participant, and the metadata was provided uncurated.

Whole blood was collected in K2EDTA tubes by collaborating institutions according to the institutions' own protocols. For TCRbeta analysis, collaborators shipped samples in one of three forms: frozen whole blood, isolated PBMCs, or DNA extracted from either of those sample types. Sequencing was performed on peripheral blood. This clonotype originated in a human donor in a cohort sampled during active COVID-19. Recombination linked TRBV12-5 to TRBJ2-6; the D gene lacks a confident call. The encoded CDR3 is CASGALSPNVLTF. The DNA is TGTGCTAGTGGAGCCCTTTCCCCCAACGTCCTGACTTTC.